This TCR beta chain was obtained from a study of shared clonotypes between healthy human individuals. Genomic DNA of each subset was evenly split across several immunoSEQ plates. Method: immunoSEQ multiplex PCR; TCRdb's copy keeps in-frame clones and lacks some. The repertoire holds under 2,500,000 clones, almost 96% seen once, with around 0.13% in the top ten. Comment on this clone: Within the sample, other DNA sequences also encode this same CDR3.

CD4+ cells yielded CD45RA+ naive and CD45RA-negative memory subsets. The TCR was taken from a man younger than 35 in good health. Material: naive CD4+ T cells sorted from blood. The sample's subset: CD45RA+ positively selected.

This chain's CDR3 is CAWGRGEKLFF. The CDR3 nucleotides are TGTGCCTGGGGGAGGGGTGAAAAACTGTTTTTT. The chain has TRBV30 and TRBJ1-4; D might be TRBD1 (5 bases). Trimming took 5 bases from V and 7 from J, leaving 8 bases between them. CDR1 is GTSNPN, CDR2 SVGIG, per germline (reference sequence). This CDR3 comprises 11 residues.